The 16 T cell receptor beta chains below come from one sample, sequenced in a study of T cell changes during pregnancy in multiple sclerosis. Measured with immunoSEQ multiplex PCR; TCRdb has only the in-frame clones, and not every one. The profile shows 25,000 to 30,000 clones, under 90% of them singletons. Sequences were derived from CD8+ T cells from peripheral blood mononuclear cells, sampled after pregnancy. These TCRs come from a female donor with multiple sclerosis, enrolled in a pregnancy study.

The V and J genes are TRBV9 and TRBJ2-1; the match to TRBD1 covers 9 bases. Trimming removed 4 bases from V and 8 bases from J; junction bases left unmatched: 4. The length of the CDR3 is 13 residues. CDR1 SGDLS and CDR2 YYNGEE come from the germline V gene. CDR3 sequence: CASSLDRGYEQFF. The DNA for the CDR3 is TGTGCCAGCAGCTTAGACAGGGGGTATGAGCAGTTCTTC.

The chain couples TRBV15 to TRBJ1-5; D might be TRBD1 (6 bases). V was cut by 1 base and J by 2 bases, with 15 bases left in between. Germline CDR1 and CDR2: LNHNV and YYDKDF (reference sequence). This CDR3 has 17 residues. The CDR3 DNA sequence: TGTGCCACCAGCAGAGCACTCAGGGGATTGGGCAATCAGCCCCAGCATTTT. Its protein is CATSRALRGLGNQPQHF.

About this clone itself: At one end, the junction sequence differs from germline, possibly due to a read error. This chain connects TRBV27 to TRBJ1-1; D gene uncertain. The length of the CDR3 is 14 residues. Germline CDR1 MNHEY, CDR2 SMNVEV (reference sequence). CDR3 sequence reads: CDSSFSSSNTEAFF. Written as DNA, the CDR3 is TGTGACAGCAGTTTCTCCTCCTCGAACACTGAAGCTTTCTTT.

The chain couples TRBV2 to TRBJ2-7; no clear D. V was cut by 1 base and J by 2 bases, with 6 bases left in between. From germline, CDR1 is SNHLY and CDR2 FYNNEI. The CDR3 extends over 13 amino acids. The CDR3 DNA is TGTGCCAGCAGTGAAGGTAGCCCCTACGAGCAGTACTTC. This sequence encodes CASSEGSPYEQYF.

The chain links TRBV19 to TRBJ2-7, with TRBD1 identical over 9 bases. Trimming at V came to 1 base and at J to 2 bases, leaving 3 bases not matched to a gene. This CDR3 has 15 amino acids. Germline loops: CDR1 LNHDA, CDR2 SQIVND (reference sequence). CDR3 sequence: CASSIVGTGTYEQYF. CDR3 coding DNA: TGTGCCAGTAGTATAGTAGGGACAGGGACCTACGAGCAGTACTTC.

This rearrangement joins TRBV18 to TRBJ2-7; D unresolved. The ends were cut back, 6 bases at V and 2 bases at J, with 11 bases in the middle. The CDR3 is made up of 13 amino acids. Germline V gene lookup returns CDR1 KGHSH and CDR2 LQKENI. The CDR3 here is CASSLGSPYEQYF. In DNA form, the CDR3 reads TGTGCCAGCTCCCTTGGTAGCCCCTACGAGCAGTACTTC.

This chain uses TRBV5-5 with TRBJ1-2; TRBD1 agrees at 7 bases. V was pared by 4 bases and J by 4 bases, with 4 bases of the junction left unmatched. CDR3 length equals 13 residues. Germline loops: CDR1 SGHKS, CDR2 YYEKEE (reference sequence). The CDR3: CASSKTGFYGYTF. The CDR3 DNA sequence: TGTGCCAGCAGCAAGACAGGGTTCTATGGCTACACCTTC.

The chain couples TRBV19 to TRBJ1-2; 8 bases align to TRBD1. The CDR3 covers 14 residues. The trim removed 2 bases at V and 4 bases at J, leaving 3 bases unmatched. Per the germline V gene, CDR1 is LNHDA and CDR2 is SQIVND (reference sequence). This CDR3 reads CASSIPTGGYGYTF. The CDR3 DNA reads TGTGCCAGTAGTATACCAACAGGGGGCTATGGCTACACCTTC.

This chain joins TRBV7-9 and TRBJ2-7, with TRBD1 identical over 10 bases. CDR3 length equals 15 residues. Trimming at V came to 5 bases and at J to 3 bases, leaving 7 bases not matched to a gene. Germline V gene data show CDR1 as SEHNR and CDR2 as FQNEAQ (reference sequence). The CDR3 loop is CASSAAGTGVYEQYF. The CDR3, as DNA: TGTGCCAGCAGCGCGGCCGGGACAGGGGTCTACGAGCAGTACTTC.

This chain links TRBV29-1 with TRBJ2-7, with D hard to call. V lost 4 bases to trimming and J lost 5 bases, with 6 bases between them. The germline V gene encodes CDR1 SQVTM and CDR2 ANQGSEA. CDR3 size: 10 residues. The CDR3 region has the DNA TGCAGCGTTGTCGAGCACGAGCAGTACTTC. This translates into CSVVEHEQYF.

Of note for this clone: This may be a read error: a much more frequent sequence differs by one nucleotide. The chain combines TRBV6-1 with TRBJ2-3; TRBD1 aligns across 8 bases. CDR3 length equals 14 residues. V lost 1 base, J lost 4 bases, and 1 base stayed unmatched. CDR1 is MNHNS, CDR2 SASEGT, per germline. Written as DNA, the CDR3 is TGTGCCAGCAGTGAAGGGACAGGGTCAGATACGCAGTATTTT. This gives the protein CASSEGTGSDTQYF.

This sequence joins TRBV7-2 and TRBJ2-1; perhaps TRBD2 as D (5 bases). With 2 bases removed from V and 3 bases from J, the gap between germline ends came to 8 bases. Per the germline V gene, CDR1 is SGHTA and CDR2 is FQGNSA. This CDR3 is built from 14 residues. This CDR3 is CASSLRGNYNEQFF. The CDR3 DNA follows: TGTGCCAGCAGCTTACGGGGTAACTACAATGAGCAGTTCTTC. Based on the CDR3 plus reference TRBV7-2 and TRBJ2-1, the full variable domain is GAGVSQSPSNKVTEKGKDVELRCDPISGHTALYWYRQSLGQGLEFLIYFQGNSAPDKSGLPSDRFSAERTGGSVSTLTIQRTQQEDSAVYLCASSLRGNYNEQFFGPGTRLTVL.

The rearrangement uses TRBV19 and TRBJ2-1; D may be TRBD1 (6 bases). Germline V gene lookup returns CDR1 LNHDA and CDR2 SQIVND (reference sequence). The CDR3 is made up of 14 amino acids. Trimming stripped 8 bases from V and 10 bases from J, with 21 bases between. CDR3 bases: TGTGCCAGTCGGGTTTATTTGGGGGCAGGGGAGCAGTTCTTC. Its translation is CASRVYLGAGEQFF.

The chain is built from TRBV14 and TRBJ2-7; TRBD2 matches at 9 bases. The CDR3 sequence is 15 residues long. The germline CDR1 and CDR2 sequences are SGHDN and FVKESK. V lost 3 bases, J lost 3 bases, and 6 bases stayed unmatched. CDR3 sequence reads: CASSHLAGGHYEQYF. The DNA for the CDR3 is TGTGCCAGCAGCCATCTTGCGGGGGGGCACTACGAGCAGTACTTC.

This chain joins TRBV30 and TRBJ2-7; 9 positions match TRBD1. Losses at the gene ends were 5 bases for V and 0 bases for J; bases not matched to a gene: 2. The CDR3 consists of 13 residues. Per the germline V gene, CDR1 is GTSNPN and CDR2 is SVGIG (reference sequence). The DNA for the CDR3 is TGTGCCTGGGGGACAGGGAGCTCCTACGAGCAGTACTTC. Translation gives CAWGTGSSYEQYF. Together with reference TRBV30 and TRBJ2-7, the CDR3 gives the full variable domain: SQTIHQWPATLVQPVGSPLSLECTVEGTSNPNLYWYRQAAGRGLQLLFYSVGIGQISSEVPQNLSASRPQDRQFILSSKKLLLSDSGFYLCAWGTGSSYEQYFGPGTRLTVT.

This clone is classed as medium-sized. The chain uses TRBV6-4 and TRBJ2-1, with D possibly TRBD2 on 5 matching bases. Trimming left V 0 bases short and J 5 bases short, with 5 bases between. Germline V gene sequence: CDR1 MRHNA, CDR2 SNTAGT. The CDR3 runs 13 residues. DNA of the CDR3: TGTGCCAGCAGTGACTCGACTAACAATGAGCAGTTCTTC. Translation: CASSDSTNNEQFF.